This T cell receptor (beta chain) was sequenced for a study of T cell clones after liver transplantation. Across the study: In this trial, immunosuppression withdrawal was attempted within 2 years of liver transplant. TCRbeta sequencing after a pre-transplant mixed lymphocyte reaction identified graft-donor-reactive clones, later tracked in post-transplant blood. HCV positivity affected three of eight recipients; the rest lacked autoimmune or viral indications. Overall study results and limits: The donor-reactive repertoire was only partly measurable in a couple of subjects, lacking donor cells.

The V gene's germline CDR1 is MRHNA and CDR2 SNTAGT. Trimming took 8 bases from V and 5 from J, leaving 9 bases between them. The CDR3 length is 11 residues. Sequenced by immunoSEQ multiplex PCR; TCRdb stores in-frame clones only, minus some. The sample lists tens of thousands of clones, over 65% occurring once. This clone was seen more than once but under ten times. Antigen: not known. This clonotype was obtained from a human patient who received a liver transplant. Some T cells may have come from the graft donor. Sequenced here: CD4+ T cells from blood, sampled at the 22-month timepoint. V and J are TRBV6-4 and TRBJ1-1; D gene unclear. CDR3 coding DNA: TGTGCCAGCTGGTGGCTAACTGAAGCTTTCTTT. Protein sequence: CASWWLTEAFF.